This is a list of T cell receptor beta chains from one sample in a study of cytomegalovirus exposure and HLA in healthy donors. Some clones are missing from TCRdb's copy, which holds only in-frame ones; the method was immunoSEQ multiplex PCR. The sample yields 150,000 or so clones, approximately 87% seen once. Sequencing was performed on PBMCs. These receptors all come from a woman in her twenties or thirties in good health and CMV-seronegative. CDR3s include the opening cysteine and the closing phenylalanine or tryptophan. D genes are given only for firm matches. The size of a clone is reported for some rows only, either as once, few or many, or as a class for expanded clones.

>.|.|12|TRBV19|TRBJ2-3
CASSIGRDTQYF
TGTGCCAGTAGTATAGGTCGGGATACGCAGTATTTT
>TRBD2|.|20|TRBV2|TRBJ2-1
CANLLAGTSGGPSSYNEQFF
TGTGCCAACCTCCTTGCGGGGACTAGCGGGGGCCCGAGCTCCTACAATGAGCAGTTCTTC
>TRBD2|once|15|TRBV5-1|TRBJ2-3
CASSLWRGDTDTQYF
TGCGCCAGCAGCTTGTGGCGGGGGGATACAGATACGCAGTATTTT
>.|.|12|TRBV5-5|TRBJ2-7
CASSSGQYEQYF
TGTGCCAGCAGCTCCGGACAGTACGAGCAGTACTTC
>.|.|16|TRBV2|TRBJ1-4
CASSEPLGETNEKLFF
TGTGCCAGCAGTGAACCCTTGGGAGAGACTAATGAAAAACTGTTTTTT
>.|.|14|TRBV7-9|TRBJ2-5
CASSLGAGGETQYF
TGTGCCAGCAGCTTAGGGGCAGGCGGGGAGACCCAGTACTTC
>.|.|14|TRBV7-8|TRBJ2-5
CASSPDRYQETQYF
TGTGCCAGCAGCCCAGACAGATACCAAGAGACCCAGTACTTC
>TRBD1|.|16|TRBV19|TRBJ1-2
CASSLVPGQENYGYTF
TGTGCCAGTAGTCTCGTCCCGGGACAGGAGAACTATGGCTACACCTTC
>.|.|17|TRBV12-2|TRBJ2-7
CASRCARRGSLSYEQYF
TGTGCAAGTCGCTGTGCTCGACGAGGCTCTCTTTCCTACGAGCAGTACTTC
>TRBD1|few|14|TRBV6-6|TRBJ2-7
CASSYSTGVYEQYF
TGTGCCAGCAGTTACTCGACAGGGGTCTACGAGCAGTACTTC
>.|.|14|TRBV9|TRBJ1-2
CASSVVGGDYGYTF
TGTGCCAGCAGCGTAGTAGGGGGTGACTATGGCTACACCTTC
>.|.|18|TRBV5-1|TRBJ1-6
CASSLERRQGPYNSPLHF
TGCGCCAGCAGCCTCGAGAGACGCCAGGGCCCCTATAATTCACCCCTCCACTTT
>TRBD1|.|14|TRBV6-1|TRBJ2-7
CASSPRGTDYEQYF
TGTGCCAGCAGTCCCAGGGGGACAGATTACGAGCAGTACTTC
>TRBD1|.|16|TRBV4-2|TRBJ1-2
CASSQARRTGSYGYTF
TGTGCCAGCAGCCAAGCCCGGAGGACAGGGAGCTATGGCTACACCTTC
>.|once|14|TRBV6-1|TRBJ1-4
CASSEPSSDEKLFF
TGTGCCAGCAGTGAACCTTCGTCAGATGAAAAACTGTTTTTT
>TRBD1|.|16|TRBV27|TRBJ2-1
CASMGQVQVTYNEQFF
TGTGCCAGCATGGGACAGGTCCAGGTCACCTACAATGAGCAGTTCTTC
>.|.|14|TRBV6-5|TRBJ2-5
CASRPGGGLETQYF
TGTGCCAGCAGACCTGGGGGGGGGCTAGAGACCCAGTACTTC
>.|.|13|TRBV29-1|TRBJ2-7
CSVERQGRDEQYF
TGCAGCGTGGAAAGACAGGGGAGGGACGAGCAGTACTTC
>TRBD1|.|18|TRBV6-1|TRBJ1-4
CASSEVTTPGTENEKLFF
TGTGCCAGCAGTGAAGTGACCACTCCCGGGACAGAGAATGAAAAACTGTTTTTT
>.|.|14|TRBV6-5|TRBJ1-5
CASSSDRRNQPQHF
TGTGCCAGCAGTTCCGACAGACGCAATCAGCCCCAGCATTTT
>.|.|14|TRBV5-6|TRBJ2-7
CASSFLTGPYEQYF
TGTGCCAGCAGCTTTTTGACAGGCCCATACGAGCAGTACTTC
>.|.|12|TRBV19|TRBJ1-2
CASSIAAGSYTF
TGTGCCAGTAGTATAGCCGCAGGGAGCTACACCTTC
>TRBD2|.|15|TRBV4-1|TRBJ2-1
CASSGGVDGYNEQFF
TGCGCCAGCAGCGGGGGGGTAGACGGGTACAATGAGCAGTTCTTC
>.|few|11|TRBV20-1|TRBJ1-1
CSARPGTEAFF
TGCAGTGCTAGACCCGGGACAGAAGCTTTCTTT
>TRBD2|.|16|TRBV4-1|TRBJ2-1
CASSGTSAGLGNEQFF
TGCGCCAGCAGCGGGACTAGCGCGGGGCTGGGCAATGAGCAGTTCTTC
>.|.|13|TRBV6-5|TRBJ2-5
CASSYASQETQYF
TGTGCCAGCAGTTACGCTAGCCAAGAGACCCAGTACTTC
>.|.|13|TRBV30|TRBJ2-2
CAWSPGGTGELFF
TGTGCCTGGAGTCCGGGTGGCACCGGGGAGCTGTTTTTT
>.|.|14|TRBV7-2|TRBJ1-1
CASSLNPGNTEAFF
TGTGCCAGCAGCCTTAATCCGGGGAACACTGAAGCTTTCTTT
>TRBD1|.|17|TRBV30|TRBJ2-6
CAWNPGQGRSGANVLTF
TGTGCCTGGAATCCGGGACAGGGTCGCTCTGGGGCCAACGTCCTGACTTTC
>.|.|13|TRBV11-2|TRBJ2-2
CASSSIRTGELFF
TGTGCCAGCAGCTCAATCAGGACCGGGGAGCTGTTTTTT
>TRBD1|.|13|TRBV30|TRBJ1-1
CAWSEGALAEAFF
TGTGCCTGGAGTGAGGGGGCGCTGGCTGAAGCTTTCTTT
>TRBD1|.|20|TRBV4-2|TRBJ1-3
CASSQESRYRTGNSGNTIYF
TGTGCCAGCAGCCAAGAGTCGAGATACCGGACAGGGAACTCTGGAAACACCATATATTTT
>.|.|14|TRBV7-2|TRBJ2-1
CASSLTSGLGEQFF
TGTGCCAGCAGCTTAACGAGCGGCCTGGGGGAGCAGTTCTTC
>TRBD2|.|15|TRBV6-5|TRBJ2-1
CASRQSRGTYNEQFF
TGTGCCAGCAGGCAATCGCGGGGGACTTACAATGAGCAGTTCTTC
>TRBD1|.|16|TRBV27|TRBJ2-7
CASSSDATGGFNEQYF
TGTGCCAGCAGTTCCGATGCGACAGGGGGCTTTAACGAGCAGTACTTC
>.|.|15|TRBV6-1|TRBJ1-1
CASSEIQIMNTEAFF
TGTGCCAGCAGTGAAATTCAGATAATGAACACTGAAGCTTTCTTT
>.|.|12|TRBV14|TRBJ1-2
CASSETGYGYTF
TGTGCCAGCAGCGAGACAGGCTATGGCTACACCTTC
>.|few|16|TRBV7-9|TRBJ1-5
CASSLSRPKLNQPQHF
TGTGCCAGCAGCTTATCCCGACCCAAACTAAATCAGCCCCAGCATTTT
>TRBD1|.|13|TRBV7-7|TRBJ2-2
CASSQTGLGELFF
TGTGCCAGCAGCCAGACAGGGCTCGGGGAGCTGTTTTTT
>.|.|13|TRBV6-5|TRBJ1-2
CASRRDGGHGYTF
TGTGCCAGCAGGCGCGACGGAGGGCATGGCTACACCTTC
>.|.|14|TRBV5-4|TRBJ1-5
CASSLAGGNQPQHF
TGTGCCAGCAGCTTGGCCGGGGGGAATCAGCCCCAGCATTTT
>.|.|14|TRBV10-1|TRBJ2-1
CASSESGYYNEQFF
TGCGCCAGCAGTGAGTCGGGCTATTACAATGAGCAGTTCTTC
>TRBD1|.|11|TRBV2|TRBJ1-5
CASSEDRDQHF
TGTGCCAGCAGTGAGGACAGGGACCAGCATTTT
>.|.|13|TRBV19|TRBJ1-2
CASSSTGIGGYTF
TGTGCCAGTAGTTCGACAGGCATCGGGGGCTACACCTTC
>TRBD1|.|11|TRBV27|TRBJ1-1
CASWTGTEAFF
TGTGCCAGCTGGACAGGGACTGAAGCTTTCTTT
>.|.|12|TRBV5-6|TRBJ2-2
CASGGLTGELFF
TGTGCCAGCGGGGGGTTAACCGGGGAGCTGTTTTTT
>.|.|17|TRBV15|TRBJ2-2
CATSTPQGGLDTGELFF
TGTGCCACCAGCACCCCCCAGGGGGGTCTTGACACCGGGGAGCTGTTTTTT
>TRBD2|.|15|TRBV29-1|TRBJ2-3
CSVAGTSGGTDTQYF
TGCAGCGTAGCCGGGACTAGCGGGGGAACAGATACGCAGTATTTT
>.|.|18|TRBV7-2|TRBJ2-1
CASSSPVNHAFPYNEQFF
TGTGCCAGCAGCTCCCCGGTTAACCACGCGTTTCCCTACAATGAGCAGTTCTTC
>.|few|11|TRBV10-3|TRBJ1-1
CAAQGNTEAFF
TGTGCCGCACAGGGGAACACTGAAGCTTTCTTT
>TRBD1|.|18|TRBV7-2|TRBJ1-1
CASSLFAGQGAGNTEAFF
TGTGCCAGCAGCTTATTTGCGGGACAGGGGGCGGGTAACACTGAAGCTTTCTTT
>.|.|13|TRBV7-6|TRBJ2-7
CASSKQGQYEQYF
TGTGCCAGCAGTAAACAGGGTCAATACGAGCAGTACTTC
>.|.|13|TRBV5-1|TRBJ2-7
CASSLGGDREQYF
TGCGCCAGCAGCCTGGGGGGAGATCGGGAGCAGTACTTC
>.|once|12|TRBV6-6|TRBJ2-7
CASSPSGHEQYF
TGTGCCAGCAGTCCGTCGGGACATGAGCAGTACTTC